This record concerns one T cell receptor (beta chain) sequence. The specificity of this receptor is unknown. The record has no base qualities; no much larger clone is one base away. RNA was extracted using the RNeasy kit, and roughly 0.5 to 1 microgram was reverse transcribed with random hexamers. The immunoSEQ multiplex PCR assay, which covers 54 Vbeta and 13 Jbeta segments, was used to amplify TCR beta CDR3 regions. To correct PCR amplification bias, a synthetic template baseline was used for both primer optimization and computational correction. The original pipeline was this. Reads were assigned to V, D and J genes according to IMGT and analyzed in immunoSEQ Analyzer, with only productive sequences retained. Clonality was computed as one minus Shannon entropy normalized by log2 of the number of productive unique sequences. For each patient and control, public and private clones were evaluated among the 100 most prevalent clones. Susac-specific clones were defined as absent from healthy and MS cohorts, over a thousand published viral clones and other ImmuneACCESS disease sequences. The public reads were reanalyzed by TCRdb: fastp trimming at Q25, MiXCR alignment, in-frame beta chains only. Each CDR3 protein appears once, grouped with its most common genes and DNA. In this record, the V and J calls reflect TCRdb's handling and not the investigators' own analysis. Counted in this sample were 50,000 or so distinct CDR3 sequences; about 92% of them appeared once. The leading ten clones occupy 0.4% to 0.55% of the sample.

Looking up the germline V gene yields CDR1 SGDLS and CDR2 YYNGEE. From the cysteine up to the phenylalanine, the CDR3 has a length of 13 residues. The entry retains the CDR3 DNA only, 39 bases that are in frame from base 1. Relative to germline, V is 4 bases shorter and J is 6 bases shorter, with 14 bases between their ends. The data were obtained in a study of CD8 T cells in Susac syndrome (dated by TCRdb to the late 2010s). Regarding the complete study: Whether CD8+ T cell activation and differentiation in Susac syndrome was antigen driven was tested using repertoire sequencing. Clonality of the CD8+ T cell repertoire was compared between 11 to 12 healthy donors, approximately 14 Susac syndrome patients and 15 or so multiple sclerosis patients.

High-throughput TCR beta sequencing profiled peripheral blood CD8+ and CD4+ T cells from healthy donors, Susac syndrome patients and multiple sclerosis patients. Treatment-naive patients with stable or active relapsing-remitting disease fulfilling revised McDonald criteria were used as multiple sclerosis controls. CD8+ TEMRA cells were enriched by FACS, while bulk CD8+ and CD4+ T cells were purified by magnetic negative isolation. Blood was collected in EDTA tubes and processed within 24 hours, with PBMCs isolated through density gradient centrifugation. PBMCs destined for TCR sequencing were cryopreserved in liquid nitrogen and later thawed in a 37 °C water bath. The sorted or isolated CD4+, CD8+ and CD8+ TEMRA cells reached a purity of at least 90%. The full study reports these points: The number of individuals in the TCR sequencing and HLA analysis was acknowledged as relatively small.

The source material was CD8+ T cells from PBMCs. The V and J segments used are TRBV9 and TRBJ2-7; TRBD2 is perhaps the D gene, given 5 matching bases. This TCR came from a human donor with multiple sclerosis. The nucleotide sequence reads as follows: TGTGCCAGCAGCCCCGAGGGTGGGGTCGAGCAGTACTTC. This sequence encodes CASSPEGGVEQYF.